The source of this T cell receptor (beta chain) is a study of T cells in Graves' hyperthyroidism and ophthalmopathy. Study-level findings and limits: Most thyroid clonotypes with frequency above 0.001 were detected in blood.

The CDR3 contains 14 residues. The germline gives CDR1 SQVTM, CDR2 ANQGSEA. Deletions cut 4 bases from V and 1 base from J, with 13 bases between. Amplification yielded TCR beta CDR3 regions, with RNA transcripts as the source. A first-round RT-PCR of the TCR CDR3 used the HTBI primer set. A single record per CDR3 protein comes from TCRdb applying MiXCR to the multiplex PCR reads. The sample lists under 400,000 distinct CDR3 sequences, approximately 14% occurring once. This clonotype was detected ten times or more. Its antigen is unknown. Sequencing input: blood. This TCR derives from a woman aged 60-75 years with Graves' hyperthyroidism. The chain is built from TRBV29-1 and TRBJ1-1; D is perhaps TRBD1 (5 bases). The CDR3 bases are TGCAGCGTTGCCCTGGACACATCGAACACTGAAGCTTTCTTT. This encodes CSVALDTSNTEAFF.